A selection of T cell receptor beta chains follows, all from one sample in a study of blood T cell repertoires in COVID-19. Libraries were prepared by immunoSEQ multiplex PCR; TCRdb keeps only in-frame clonotypes and omits some of them. The table records under 150,000 clones, around four fifths of them present only once. Sequences were obtained from peripheral blood. These TCRs come from a middle-aged woman with active or convalescent COVID-19. Each CDR3 is given with its conserved first and last residue. A D gene is named only where the DNA matches it firmly. Rows may omit the clone size; those that give it use once, few, many or a size class.

cdr3_aa: CASSPSGISYEQYF; cdr3_nt: TGTGCCAGCAGCCCAAGCGGGATCTCCTACGAGCAGTACTTC; v_call: TRBV6-2/TRBV6-3; j_call: TRBJ2-7; d_call: TRBD2; clone_size: NA
cdr3_aa: CASSSKGTQGLGEQYF; cdr3_nt: TGTGCCAGCAGCTCAAAGGGTACCCAGGGACTTGGAGAGCAGTACTTC; v_call: TRBV13; j_call: TRBJ2-7; d_call: NA; clone_size: NA
cdr3_aa: CASSVGQGFGTEAFF; cdr3_nt: TGTGCCAGCAGTGTGGGACAGGGGTTCGGAACTGAAGCTTTCTTT; v_call: TRBV6-2/TRBV6-3; j_call: TRBJ1-1; d_call: TRBD1; clone_size: NA
cdr3_aa: CASSGNREKNTEAFF; cdr3_nt: TGTGCCAGCAGCGGGAACAGGGAAAAGAACACTGAAGCTTTCTTT; v_call: TRBV7-9; j_call: TRBJ1-1; d_call: NA; clone_size: few
cdr3_aa: CAISGGVPNTEAFF; cdr3_nt: TGTGCCATCAGTGGGGGGGTCCCGAACACTGAAGCTTTCTTT; v_call: TRBV10-3; j_call: TRBJ1-1; d_call: NA; clone_size: NA
cdr3_aa: CASSGVGLAGETQYF; cdr3_nt: TGCGCCAGCAGTGGCGTCGGACTAGCGGGGGAGACCCAGTACTTC; v_call: TRBV10-2; j_call: TRBJ2-5; d_call: TRBD2; clone_size: NA
cdr3_aa: CASSLVLGTTEAFF; cdr3_nt: TGTGCCAGCAGCTTAGTCCTCGGGACAACTGAAGCTTTCTTT; v_call: TRBV11-2; j_call: TRBJ1-1; d_call: NA; clone_size: NA
cdr3_aa: CATSDLLNNQPQHF; cdr3_nt: TGTGCCACCAGTGATCTTCTAAACAATCAGCCCCAGCATTTT; v_call: TRBV24-1; j_call: TRBJ1-5; d_call: NA; clone_size: NA
cdr3_aa: CASSDQGWGNSPLHF; cdr3_nt: TGTGCCAGCAGTGATCAGGGTTGGGGTAATTCACCCCTCCACTTT; v_call: TRBV27; j_call: TRBJ1-6; d_call: NA; clone_size: NA
cdr3_aa: CASSLGGSGANVLTF; cdr3_nt: TGTGCCAGCAGCTTGGGGGGCTCTGGGGCCAACGTCCTGACTTTC; v_call: TRBV7-9; j_call: TRBJ2-6; d_call: NA; clone_size: NA
cdr3_aa: CASSQPNTYGYTF; cdr3_nt: TGTGCCAGCAGTCAACCCAACACCTATGGCTACACCTTC; v_call: TRBV12-3/TRBV12-4; j_call: TRBJ1-2; d_call: NA; clone_size: NA
cdr3_aa: CASSLQYRNGNSNQPQHF; cdr3_nt: TGTGCCAGCAGTCTTCAGTACAGGAATGGCAATAGCAATCAGCCCCAGCATTTT; v_call: TRBV21-1; j_call: TRBJ1-5; d_call: NA; clone_size: NA
cdr3_aa: CASRTGTLHSYEQYF; cdr3_nt: TGCGCCAGCAGAACCGGGACACTACATTCCTACGAGCAGTACTTC; v_call: TRBV5-1; j_call: TRBJ2-7; d_call: NA; clone_size: once
cdr3_aa: CASSPPREDEQYF; cdr3_nt: TGTGCCAGCTCACCACCCAGGGAGGACGAGCAGTACTTC; v_call: TRBV18; j_call: TRBJ2-7; d_call: NA; clone_size: NA
cdr3_aa: CASSPHKGTGNQPQHF; cdr3_nt: TGTGCCAGCAGTCCGCACAAAGGGACAGGGAATCAGCCCCAGCATTTT; v_call: TRBV28; j_call: TRBJ1-5; d_call: TRBD1; clone_size: NA
cdr3_aa: CASSHGFNEKLFF; cdr3_nt: TGTGCCAGCAGCCACGGTTTTAATGAAAAACTGTTTTTT; v_call: TRBV3-1/TRBV3-2; j_call: TRBJ1-4; d_call: NA; clone_size: NA
cdr3_aa: CASSYLEGTEAFF; cdr3_nt: TGTGCCAGCAGTTACCTTGAGGGTACTGAAGCTTTCTTT; v_call: TRBV6-5; j_call: TRBJ1-1; d_call: NA; clone_size: once
cdr3_aa: CASSYPGGLNTEAFF; cdr3_nt: TGTGCCAGCAGTTACCCGGGGGGGTTGAACACTGAAGCTTTCTTT; v_call: TRBV6-6; j_call: TRBJ1-1; d_call: NA; clone_size: few
cdr3_aa: CASSSTGGLEAFF; cdr3_nt: TGTGCCAGCAGCTCGACAGGGGGCCTTGAAGCTTTCTTT; v_call: TRBV7-2; j_call: TRBJ1-1; d_call: TRBD1; clone_size: NA
cdr3_aa: CASSSASADRNTEAFF; cdr3_nt: TGTGCCAGCAGTTCCGCCTCCGCGGACAGAAACACTGAAGCTTTCTTT; v_call: TRBV28; j_call: TRBJ1-1; d_call: NA; clone_size: NA
cdr3_aa: CASSFTRGLYEQYF; cdr3_nt: TGTGCCAGCAGTTTCACCAGGGGGCTCTACGAGCAGTACTTC; v_call: TRBV28; j_call: TRBJ2-7; d_call: TRBD1; clone_size: NA
cdr3_aa: CASSQWTEGYGYTF; cdr3_nt: TGCGCCAGCAGCCAATGGACAGAGGGCTATGGCTACACCTTC; v_call: TRBV4-1; j_call: TRBJ1-2; d_call: NA; clone_size: NA